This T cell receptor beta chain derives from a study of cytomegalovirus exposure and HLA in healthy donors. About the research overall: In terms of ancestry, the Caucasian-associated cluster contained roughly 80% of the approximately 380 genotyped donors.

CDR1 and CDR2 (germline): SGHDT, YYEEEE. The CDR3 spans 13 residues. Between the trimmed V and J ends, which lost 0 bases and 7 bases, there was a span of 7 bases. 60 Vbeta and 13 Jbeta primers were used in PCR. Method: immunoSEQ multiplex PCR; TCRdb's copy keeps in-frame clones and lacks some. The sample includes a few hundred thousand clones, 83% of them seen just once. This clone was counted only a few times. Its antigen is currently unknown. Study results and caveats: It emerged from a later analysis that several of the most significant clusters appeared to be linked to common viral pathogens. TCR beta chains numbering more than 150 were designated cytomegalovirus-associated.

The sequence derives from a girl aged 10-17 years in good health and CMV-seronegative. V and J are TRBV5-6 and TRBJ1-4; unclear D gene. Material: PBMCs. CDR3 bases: TGTGCCAGCAGCTTGGCTATCGGTGAAAAACTGTTTTTT. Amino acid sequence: CASSLAIGEKLFF.